The clone carrying this T cell receptor beta chain was found many times. These data come from a study of regulatory T cells in long-lasting Graves disease. Regarding time point: newly diagnosed GD, antithyroid drugs for less than 3 months. With RNA extracted from PBMCs as input, the TCR library was made. The CDR3 has 16 residues. J gave up 6 bases and V 3 bases, and 6 bases lay outside the gene matches. CDR3-region Arm-PCR and iRepertoire HTBI primers produced the TCR beta libraries. MiXCR, run by TCRdb on the multiplex PCR reads, gives a single entry per CDR3 protein. Among about 470,000 distinct CDR3 sequences, 14% to 15% were seen once, and the ten largest hold approximately 16%. In addition, the sample was reused for a study of T cells in Graves' hyperthyroidism and ophthalmopathy.

The genes are TRBV12-3 or TRBV12-4 and TRBJ1-5; 12 bases map to TRBD1. The sample in question was peripheral blood mononuclear cells (PBMCs), obtained at new diagnosis, from a patient treated with antithyroid drugs. This clonotype originated in a woman aged 25-40 years with Graves disease. CDR3 sequence reads: CASSLGGQGAGQPQHF. The CDR3 nucleotides are TGTGCCAGCAGTTTGGGGGGACAGGGGGCAGGTCAGCCCCAGCATTTT.